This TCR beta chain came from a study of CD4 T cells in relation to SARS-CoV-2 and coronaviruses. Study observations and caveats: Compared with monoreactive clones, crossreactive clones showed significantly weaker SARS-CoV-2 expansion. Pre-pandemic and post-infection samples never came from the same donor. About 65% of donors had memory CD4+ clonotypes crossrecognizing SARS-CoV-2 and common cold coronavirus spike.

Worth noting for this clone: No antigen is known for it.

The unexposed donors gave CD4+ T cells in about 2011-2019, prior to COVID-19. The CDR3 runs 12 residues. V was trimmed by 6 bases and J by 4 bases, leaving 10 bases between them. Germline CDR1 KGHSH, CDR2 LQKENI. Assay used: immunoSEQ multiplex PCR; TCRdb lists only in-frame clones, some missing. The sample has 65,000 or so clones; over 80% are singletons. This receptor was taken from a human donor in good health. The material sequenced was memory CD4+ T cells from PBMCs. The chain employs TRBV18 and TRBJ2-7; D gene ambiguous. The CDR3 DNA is TGTGCCAGCTCCGTGGGCGCGTACGAGCAGTACTTC. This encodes CASSVGAYEQYF.